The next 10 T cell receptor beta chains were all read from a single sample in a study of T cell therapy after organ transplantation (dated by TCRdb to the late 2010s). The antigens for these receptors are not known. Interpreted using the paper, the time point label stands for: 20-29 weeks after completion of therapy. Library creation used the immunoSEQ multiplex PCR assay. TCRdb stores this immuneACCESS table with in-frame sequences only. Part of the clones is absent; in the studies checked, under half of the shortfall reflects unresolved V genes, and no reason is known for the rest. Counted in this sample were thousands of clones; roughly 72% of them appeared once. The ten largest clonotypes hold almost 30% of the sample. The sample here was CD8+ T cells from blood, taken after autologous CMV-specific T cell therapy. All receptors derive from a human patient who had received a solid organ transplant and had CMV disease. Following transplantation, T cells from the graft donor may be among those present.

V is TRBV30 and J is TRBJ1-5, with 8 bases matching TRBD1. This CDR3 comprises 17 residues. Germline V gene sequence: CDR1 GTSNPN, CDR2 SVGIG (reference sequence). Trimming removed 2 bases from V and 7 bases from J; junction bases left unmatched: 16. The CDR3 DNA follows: TGTGCCTGGAGTTCACCCTATGACGGACAGGGCGGACAGCCCCAGCATTTT. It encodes CAWSSPYDGQGGQPQHF.

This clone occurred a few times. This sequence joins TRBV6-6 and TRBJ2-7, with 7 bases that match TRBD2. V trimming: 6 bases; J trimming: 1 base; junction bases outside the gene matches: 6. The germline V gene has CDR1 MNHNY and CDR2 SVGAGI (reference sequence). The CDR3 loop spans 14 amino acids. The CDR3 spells CASSPSGTSYEQYF. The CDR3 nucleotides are TGTGCCAGCAGCCCCAGCGGGACGTCCTACGAGCAGTACTTC.

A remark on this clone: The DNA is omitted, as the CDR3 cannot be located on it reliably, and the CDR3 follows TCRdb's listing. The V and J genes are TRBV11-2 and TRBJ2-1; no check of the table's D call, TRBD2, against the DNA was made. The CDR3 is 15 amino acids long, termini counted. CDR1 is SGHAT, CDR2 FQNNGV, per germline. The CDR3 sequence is CASSLVAGGTNVEFF.

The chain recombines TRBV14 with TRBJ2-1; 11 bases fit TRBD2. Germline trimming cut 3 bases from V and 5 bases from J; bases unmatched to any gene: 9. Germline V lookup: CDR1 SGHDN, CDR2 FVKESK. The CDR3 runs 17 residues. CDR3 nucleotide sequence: TGTGCCAGCAGCCATTTACAGGCACTAGCGGGGGACAATGAGCAGTTCTTC. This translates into CASSHLQALAGDNEQFF.

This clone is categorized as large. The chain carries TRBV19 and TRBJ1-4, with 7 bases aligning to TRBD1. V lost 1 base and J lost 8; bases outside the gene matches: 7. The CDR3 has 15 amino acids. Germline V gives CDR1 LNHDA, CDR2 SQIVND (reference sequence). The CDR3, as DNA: TGTGCCAGTAGTATAGGGTACAGGGGCCAGGAAAAACTGTTTTTT. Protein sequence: CASSIGYRGQEKLFF.

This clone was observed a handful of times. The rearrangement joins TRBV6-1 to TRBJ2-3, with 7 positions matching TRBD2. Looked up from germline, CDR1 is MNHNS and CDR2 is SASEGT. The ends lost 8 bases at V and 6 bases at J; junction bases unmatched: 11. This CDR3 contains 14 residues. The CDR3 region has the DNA TGTGCCAGCTCCGAGGCGGGAGAGGCGGATACGCAGTATTTT. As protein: CASSEAGEADTQYF.

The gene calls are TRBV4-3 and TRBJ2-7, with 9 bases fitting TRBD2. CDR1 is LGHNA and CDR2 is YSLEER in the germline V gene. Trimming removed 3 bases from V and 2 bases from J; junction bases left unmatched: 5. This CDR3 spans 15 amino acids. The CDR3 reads CASSQRAGGPYEQYF. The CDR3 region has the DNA TGCGCCAGCAGCCAGCGGGCGGGAGGGCCCTACGAGCAGTACTTC.

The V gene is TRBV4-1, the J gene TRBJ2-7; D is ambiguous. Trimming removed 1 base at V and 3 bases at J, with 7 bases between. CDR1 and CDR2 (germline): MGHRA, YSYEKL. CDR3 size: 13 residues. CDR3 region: CASSQGARYEQYF. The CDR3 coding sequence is TGCGCCAGCAGCCAAGGCGCCCGCTACGAGCAGTACTTC.

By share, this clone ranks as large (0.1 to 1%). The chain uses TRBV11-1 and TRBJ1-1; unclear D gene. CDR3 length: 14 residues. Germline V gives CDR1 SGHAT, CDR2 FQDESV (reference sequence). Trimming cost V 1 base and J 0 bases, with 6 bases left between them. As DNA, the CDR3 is TGTGCCAGCAGCTTAGACGTAATGAACACTGAAGCTTTCTTT. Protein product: CASSLDVMNTEAFF.

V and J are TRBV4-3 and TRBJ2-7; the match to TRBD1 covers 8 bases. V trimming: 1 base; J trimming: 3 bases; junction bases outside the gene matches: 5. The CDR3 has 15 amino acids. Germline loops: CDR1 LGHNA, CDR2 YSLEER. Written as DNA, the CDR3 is TGCGCCAGCAGCCAAGGGTCAGGGGGCTTCTACGAGCAGTACTTC. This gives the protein CASSQGSGGFYEQYF.